The clone carrying this T cell receptor beta chain occurred once. The antigen remains undetermined. These data belong to a study of T cell responses to AZD1222 COVID-19 vaccine. Findings and caveats of the study: It was only a handful of AZD1222 recipients who were seropositive at baseline.

Only in-frame clones appear in the TCRdb table, and some are missing; sequencing was by immunoSEQ multiplex PCR. The sample lists 140,000 to 150,000 clones, 85% to 95% seen once, with 10% to 15% in the top ten. This clonotype originated in an adult who had recovered from COVID-19. The material sequenced was peripheral blood, taken after recovery from COVID-19.

CDR3 coding DNA: TGCGCCAGCAGCAGCGGGAGCCTCAATGAGCAGTTCTTC. Its translation is CASSSGSLNEQFF. The chain has TRBV5-1 and TRBJ2-1; 8 bases are shared with TRBD2. This CDR3 spans 13 amino acids. Germline CDR1 is SGHRS and CDR2 is YFSETQ. The trim removed 4 bases at V and 6 bases at J, leaving 3 bases unmatched. Filled out from reference TRBV5-1 and TRBJ2-1, the complete variable domain reads KAGVTQTPRYLIKTRGQQVTLSCSPISGHRSVSWYQQTPGQGLQFLFEYFSETQRNKGNFPGRFSGRQFSNSRSEMNVSTLELGDSALYLCASSSGSLNEQFFGPGTRLTVL.